The 27 T cell receptor beta chains reported below all come from one sample, sequenced in a study of cytomegalovirus exposure and HLA in healthy donors. Vbeta (60) and Jbeta (13) primers were used in the PCR. Some clones are missing from TCRdb's copy, which holds only in-frame ones; the method was immunoSEQ multiplex PCR. The table has some 120,000 clones, 81% seen once; the top ten hold roughly 1.8%. Sequencing was done on a sample of PBMCs. The receptors derive from a man between 18 and 29 years old in good health and CMV-seronegative.

V usage is TRBV5-6 and J usage is TRBJ1-6, with 7 positions matching TRBD1. V lost 0 bases, J lost 9 bases, and 6 bases stayed unmatched. Germline lookup yields CDR1 SGHDT and CDR2 YYEEEE. The CDR3 loop spans 15 amino acids. CDR3 sequence (DNA): TGTGCCAGCAGCTTGGGCACAGGGGCAGGTTCACCCCTCCACTTT. Translated, it gives CASSLGTGAGSPLHF.

The chain uses TRBV7-6 and TRBJ1-6; D is possibly TRBD1 (6 bases). V lost 5 bases and J 3 bases, leaving 11 bases between the germline ends. This CDR3 contains 15 residues. Germline-derived CDR1 and CDR2 are SGHVS and FNYEAQ. In DNA, the CDR3 is TGTGCCAGCAGCCGGGGGGCCAACTATAATTCACCCCTCCACTTT. Its protein is CASSRGANYNSPLHF. Looking up the rest from reference TRBV7-6 and TRBJ1-6 gives the full variable domain: GAGVSQSPRYKVTKRGQDVALRCDPISGHVSLYWYRQALGQGPEFLTYFNYEAQQDKSGLPNDRFSAERPEGSISTLTIQRTEQRDSAMYRCASSRGANYNSPLHFGNGTRLTVT.

V and J are TRBV6-1 and TRBJ2-7, with D tentatively TRBD2 (5 bases). Deletions cut 2 bases from V and 0 bases from J, with 11 bases between. The V gene's germline CDR1 is MNHNS and CDR2 SASEGT. The CDR3 spans 15 residues. CDR3 DNA sequence: TGTGCCAGCAGTGAATTCCGGGGTATCTCCTACGAGCAGTACTTC. Translated, it gives CASSEFRGISYEQYF.

The chain combines TRBV5-6 with TRBJ2-3; TRBD1 matches at 7 bases. Trimming cost V 3 bases and J 0 bases; bases outside gene matches: 13. Germline assignment: CDR1 SGHDT and CDR2 YYEEEE. CDR3 length: 18 residues. The CDR3: CASSSFYFTGQSTDTQYF. The DNA of the CDR3 is TGTGCCAGCAGCTCTTTTTATTTTACGGGACAGAGCACAGATACGCAGTATTTT.

This clone has a handful of counts. The chain couples TRBV7-9 to TRBJ2-5, with 8 bases fitting TRBD2. J gave up 4 bases and V 1 base, and 5 bases lay outside the gene matches. The germline gives CDR1 SEHNR, CDR2 FQNEAQ (reference sequence). The CDR3 is 15 residues long. The CDR3 protein is CASSLGGGGRETQYF. The CDR3 DNA follows: TGTGCCAGCAGCTTAGGAGGCGGGGGGAGAGAGACCCAGTACTTC.

The rearrangement uses TRBV5-1 and TRBJ2-7; the D is unclear. V was trimmed by 2 bases and J by 9 bases, leaving 24 bases between them. Germline CDR1 is SGHRS and CDR2 is YFSETQ. The CDR3 totals 16 residues. CDR3 coding DNA: TGCGCCAGCAGCTTTGAGCCTGGGCGCCAATTCGACCGGCAGTACTTC. It translates to CASSFEPGRQFDRQYF. Complete variable domain (other parts from reference TRBV5-1 and TRBJ2-7): KAGVTQTPRYLIKTRGQQVTLSCSPISGHRSVSWYQQTPGQGLQFLFEYFSETQRNKGNFPGRFSGRQFSNSRSEMNVSTLELGDSALYLCASSFEPGRQFDRQYFGPGTRLTVT.

V and J are TRBV7-2 and TRBJ1-4; D uncertain. From germline, CDR1 is SGHTA and CDR2 FQGNSA. The CDR3 has 16 amino acids. The V end was cut by 6 bases, the J end by 4 bases, with 18 bases between. DNA of the CDR3: TGTGCCAGCAGTTCAACCCTAATCCGAGTTAATGAAAAACTGTTTTTT. The encoded protein is CASSSTLIRVNEKLFF.

This clone was seen once. This chain links TRBV19 with TRBJ1-6, with TRBD1 identical over 11 bases. The CDR3 spans 15 residues. J lost 8 bases, V lost 5 bases, and 5 bases had no gene match. Germline lookup yields CDR1 LNHDA and CDR2 SQIVND (reference sequence). DNA of the CDR3: TGTGCCAGTAGTCCCTGGGGACAGGGGGATTCACCCCTCCACTTT. Protein: CASSPWGQGDSPLHF.

The chain has TRBV19 and TRBJ2-5, with 9 bases fitting TRBD1. The CDR3 runs to 13 residues. Per germline, CDR1 LNHDA and CDR2 SQIVND (reference sequence). J gave up 9 bases and V 4 bases, and 6 bases lay outside the gene matches. DNA for the CDR3: TGTGCCAGTAGTACCGGGACAGGGAAAGCCCAGTACTTC. It encodes CASSTGTGKAQYF.

This clone was counted a few times. J is TRBJ1-1 and V is TRBV4-3; D remains ambiguous. CDR1 and CDR2 (germline): LGHNA, YSLEER. Trimming shortened V by 1 base and J by 0 bases, and 6 bases separated the two germline ends. CDR3 length: 14 residues. The CDR3 DNA reads TGCGCCAGCAGCCAAGGGCGGTTGAACACTGAAGCTTTCTTT. It translates to CASSQGRLNTEAFF.

This chain uses TRBV11-2 with TRBJ1-4; D possibly corresponds to TRBD1 (5 bases). Trimming removed 1 base from V and 4 bases from J, with 10 bases in between. There are 15 residues in the CDR3. CDR1 and CDR2 (germline): SGHAT, FQNNGV. CDR3 sequence: CASSLADRYNEKLFF. CDR3 sequence (DNA): TGTGCCAGCAGCTTAGCAGACAGATATAATGAAAAACTGTTTTTT.

The genes are TRBV19 and TRBJ2-6; D unresolved. The CDR3 totals 15 residues. V was trimmed by 5 bases and J by 4 bases, leaving 12 bases between them. The germline CDR1 and CDR2 sequences are LNHDA and SQIVND (reference sequence). The CDR3 reads CASSPPWAGANVLTF. CDR3 sequence (DNA): TGTGCCAGTAGTCCCCCCTGGGCCGGGGCCAACGTCCTGACTTTC.

The chain uses TRBV5-1 and TRBJ1-2, with 7 positions matching TRBD1. V gave up 0 bases and J gave up 4 bases; unmatched junction bases: 3. This CDR3 region has 14 residues. Germline CDR1 is SGHRS and CDR2 is YFSETQ. CDR3 sequence: CASSLEGTVYGYTF. The CDR3, as DNA: TGCGCCAGCAGCTTGGAAGGGACAGTCTATGGCTACACCTTC.

The chain links TRBV18 to TRBJ1-3; no clear D. The germline V and J ends were trimmed by 5 bases and 4 bases, with 15 bases remaining between them. Germline lookup yields CDR1 KGHSH and CDR2 LQKENI. The CDR3 is 15 amino acids. CDR3 loop: CASSAQEVSGNTIYF. For the CDR3, the DNA is TGTGCCAGCTCAGCGCAAGAGGTATCCGGAAACACCATATATTTT.

The genes are TRBV18 and TRBJ2-6, with D unclear. CDR3 size: 16 residues. Germline V CDR1 and CDR2: KGHSH, LQKENI. V shed 0 bases and J shed 0 bases, with 6 bases lying between them. CDR3 sequence: CASSPPFNSGANVLTF. CDR3 DNA sequence: TGTGCCAGCTCACCACCTTTTAACTCTGGGGCCAACGTCCTGACTTTC.

The chain has TRBV6-5 and TRBJ2-1; D gene unclear. The ends were cut back, 6 bases at V and 5 bases at J, with 14 bases in the middle. CDR3 size: 14 residues. Per germline, CDR1 MNHEY and CDR2 SVGAGI. The CDR3, as DNA: TGTGCCAGCAGCCACCTCGGGTCCAACAATGAGCAGTTCTTC. Protein: CASSHLGSNNEQFF.

V is TRBV9 and J is TRBJ1-1; D gene ambiguous. Trimming shortened V by 5 bases and J by 1 base, and 6 bases separated the two germline ends. Germline CDR1 SGDLS, CDR2 YYNGEE. The CDR3 spans 12 residues. For the CDR3, the DNA is TGTGCCAGCAGGCCAGAGAACACTGAAGCTTTCTTT. Residues: CASRPENTEAFF.

This clone was counted between two and nine times. The chain employs TRBV18 and TRBJ1-4; the match to TRBD1 covers 10 bases. V trimming: 6 bases; J trimming: 5 bases; junction bases outside the gene matches: 3. The CDR3 covers 14 residues. In germline, CDR1 is KGHSH, CDR2 LQKENI. The CDR3 DNA reads TGTGCCAGCTCGCCGGGACAGGGGAATGAAAAACTGTTTTTT. It specifies CASSPGQGNEKLFF.

J is TRBJ2-3 and V is TRBV6-4; 8 bases agree with TRBD1. CDR1 and CDR2 (germline): MRHNA, SNTAGT. The CDR3 contains 13 residues. V shed 6 bases, J shed 4 bases, and the junction held 3 bases outside the gene matches. Here the CDR3 reads CASSGQGSDTQYF. CDR3 nucleotide sequence: TGTGCCAGCAGCGGACAGGGTTCAGATACGCAGTATTTT.

The chain combines TRBV29-1 with TRBJ1-1, with D possibly TRBD1 on 5 matching bases. The CDR3 length is 13 residues. V dropped 6 bases and J dropped 2 bases, with 13 bases sitting between them. Per the germline V gene, CDR1 is SQVTM and CDR2 is ANQGSEA. CDR3 in DNA: TGCAGCGTCATGACAGACACAAACACTGAAGCTTTCTTT. Amino acid sequence: CSVMTDTNTEAFF.

The chain links TRBV2 to TRBJ1-4, with 7 nucleotides matching TRBD1. The length of the CDR3 is 14 residues. Per germline, CDR1 SNHLY and CDR2 FYNNEI. After removal of 6 bases from V and 5 bases from J, the junction contained 6 bases not matched to a gene. The CDR3 bases are TGTGCCAGCAGCCCTAGGGGGCCAAATGAAAAACTGTTTTTT. It specifies CASSPRGPNEKLFF.

V gene TRBV6-4 combines with J gene TRBJ2-1; a possible D gene is TRBD2 (5 bases). CDR3 size: 15 residues. The V end was cut by 0 bases, the J end by 9 bases, with 15 bases between. Germline V gene data show CDR1 as MRHNA and CDR2 as SNTAGT. The CDR3, as DNA: TGTGCCAGCAGTGACTCGGCTAGCTCGGGTGTTGAGCAGTTCTTC. Its translation: CASSDSASSGVEQFF.

The rearrangement uses TRBV18 and TRBJ2-7; D call uncertain. CDR1 and CDR2 from the germline V gene are KGHSH and LQKENI. Trimming stripped 1 base from V and 0 bases from J, with 16 bases between. The CDR3 runs 17 residues. CDR3 residues: CASSPHRSGSSSYEQYF. For the CDR3, the DNA is TGTGCCAGCTCACCACACCGGTCAGGCAGTAGCTCCTACGAGCAGTACTTC.

This chain's CDR3 is CASSSDRGMAQYF. The CDR3 DNA reads as TGTGCCAGCAGCTCGGACAGAGGGATGGCCCAGTACTTC. J is TRBJ2-5 and V is TRBV5-6; perhaps TRBD1 as D (6 bases). This CDR3 spans 13 amino acids. Per the germline V gene, CDR1 is SGHDT and CDR2 is YYEEEE. V gave up 3 bases and J gave up 9 bases, with 15 bases separating them.

The chain is built from TRBV5-6 and TRBJ1-2; TRBD1 agrees at 8 bases. This CDR3 comprises 14 residues. Germline CDR1 and CDR2: SGHDT and YYEEEE. The J segment lost 6 bases and the V segment lost 4 bases, leaving 8 bases of the junction unmatched. CDR3 amino acids: CASSRNQGADGYTF. CDR3 coding DNA: TGTGCCAGCAGCAGAAATCAGGGGGCTGATGGCTACACCTTC.

This clone came up once. CDR3 amino acids: CASSEWTARGAEKLFF. The CDR3 bases are TGTGCCAGCAGTGAATGGACAGCCCGGGGGGCTGAAAAACTGTTTTTT. V is TRBV2 and J is TRBJ1-4; a weak D match, TRBD1 (6 bases). Germline lookup yields CDR1 SNHLY and CDR2 FYNNEI. This CDR3 has 16 residues. V was trimmed by 2 bases and J by 7 bases, leaving 17 bases between them.

This chain joins TRBV7-9 and TRBJ1-2, with 7 nucleotides matching TRBD1. The CDR3 contains 14 residues. The ends lost 5 bases at V and 1 base at J; junction bases unmatched: 4. Germline V lookup: CDR1 SEHNR, CDR2 FQNEAQ (reference sequence). This CDR3 reads CASSNQGVNYGYTF. The CDR3 DNA reads as TGTGCCAGCAGCAATCAGGGGGTTAACTATGGCTACACCTTC.